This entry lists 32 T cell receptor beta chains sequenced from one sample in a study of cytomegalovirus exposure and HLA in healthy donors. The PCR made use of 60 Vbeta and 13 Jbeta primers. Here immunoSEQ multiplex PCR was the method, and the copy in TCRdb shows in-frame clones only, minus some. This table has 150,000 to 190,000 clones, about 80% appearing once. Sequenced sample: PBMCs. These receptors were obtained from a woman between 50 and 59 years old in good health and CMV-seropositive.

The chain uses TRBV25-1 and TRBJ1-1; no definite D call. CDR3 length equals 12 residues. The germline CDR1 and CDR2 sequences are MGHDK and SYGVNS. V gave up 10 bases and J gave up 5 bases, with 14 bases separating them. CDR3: CAIPRGRTEAFF. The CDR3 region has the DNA TGTGCCATACCCCGCGGTCGGACTGAAGCTTTCTTT.

CDR3 coding DNA: TGTGCCAGCAGTTGGGGAGCGGGTCAGCCCCAGCATTTT. Its protein product is CASSWGAGQPQHF. This chain joins TRBV6-1 and TRBJ1-5; D gene ambiguous. Germline assignment: CDR1 MNHNS and CDR2 SASEGT. The CDR3 consists of 13 residues. The V and J ends lost 5 bases and 6 bases respectively, with 11 bases between them.

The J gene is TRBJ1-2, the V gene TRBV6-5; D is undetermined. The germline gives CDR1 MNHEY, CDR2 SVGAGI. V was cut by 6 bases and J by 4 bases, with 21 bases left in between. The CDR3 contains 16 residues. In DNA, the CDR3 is TGTGCCAGCAGCTACCTCTCGGTCGGCGGGTTCTATGGCTACACCTTC. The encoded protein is CASSYLSVGGFYGYTF.

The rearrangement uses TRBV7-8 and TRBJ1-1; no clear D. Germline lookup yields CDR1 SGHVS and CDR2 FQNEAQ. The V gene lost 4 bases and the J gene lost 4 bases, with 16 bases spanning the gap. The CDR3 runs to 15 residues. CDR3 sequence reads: CASSWTGILGTEAFF. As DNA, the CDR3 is TGTGCCAGCAGCTGGACCGGGATCCTGGGCACTGAAGCTTTCTTT.

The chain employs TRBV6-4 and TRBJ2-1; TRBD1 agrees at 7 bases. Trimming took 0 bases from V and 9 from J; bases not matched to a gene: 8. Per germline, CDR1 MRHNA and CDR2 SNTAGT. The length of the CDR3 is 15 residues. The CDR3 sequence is CASSDSSDRVSEQFF. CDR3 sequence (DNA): TGTGCCAGCAGTGACTCCTCAGACAGGGTTAGTGAGCAGTTCTTC.

The CDR3 loop reads CASSPWGGNSGNTIYF. Written as DNA, the CDR3 is TGTGCCAGCTCACCATGGGGCGGAAACTCTGGAAACACCATATATTTT. This rearrangement joins TRBV18 to TRBJ1-3, with D perhaps TRBD1 (5 bases). The germline gives CDR1 KGHSH, CDR2 LQKENI. V gave up 2 bases and J gave up 0 bases, with 11 bases separating them. The CDR3 totals 16 residues.

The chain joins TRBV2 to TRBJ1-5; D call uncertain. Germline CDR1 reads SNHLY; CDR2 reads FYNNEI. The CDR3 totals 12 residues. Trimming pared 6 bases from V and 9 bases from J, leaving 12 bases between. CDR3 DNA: TGTGCCAGCAGCGCGGGGATAGGGCCCCAGCATTTT. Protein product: CASSAGIGPQHF.

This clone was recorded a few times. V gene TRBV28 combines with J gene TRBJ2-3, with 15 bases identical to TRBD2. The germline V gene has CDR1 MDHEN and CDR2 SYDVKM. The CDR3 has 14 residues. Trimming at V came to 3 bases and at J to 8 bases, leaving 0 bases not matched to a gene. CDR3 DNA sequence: TGTGCCAGCAGTTTGGGACTAGCGGGGGGTACGCAGTATTTT. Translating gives CASSLGLAGGTQYF.

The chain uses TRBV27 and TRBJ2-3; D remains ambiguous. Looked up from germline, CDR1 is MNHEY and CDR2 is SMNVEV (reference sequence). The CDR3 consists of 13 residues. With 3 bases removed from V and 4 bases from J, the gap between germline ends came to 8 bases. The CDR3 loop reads CASSFRYSDTQYF. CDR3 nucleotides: TGTGCCAGCAGTTTTCGTTATTCAGATACGCAGTATTTT.

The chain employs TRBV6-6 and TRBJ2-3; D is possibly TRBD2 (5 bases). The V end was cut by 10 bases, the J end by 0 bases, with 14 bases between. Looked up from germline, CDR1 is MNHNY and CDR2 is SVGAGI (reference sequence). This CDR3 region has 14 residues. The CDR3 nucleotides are TGTGCCACCCGGACTGCGACTAGCACAGATACGCAGTATTTT. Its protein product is CATRTATSTDTQYF.

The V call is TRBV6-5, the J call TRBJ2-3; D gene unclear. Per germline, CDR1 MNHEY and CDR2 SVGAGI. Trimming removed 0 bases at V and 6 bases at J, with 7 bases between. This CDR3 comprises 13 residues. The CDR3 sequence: CASSYSFRDTQYF. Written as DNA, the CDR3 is TGTGCCAGCAGTTACTCGTTCCGGGATACGCAGTATTTT.

The CDR3 spells CASSLRLAGEETQYF. CDR3 bases: TGTGCCAGCAGTTTAAGGCTAGCGGGGGAAGAGACCCAGTACTTC. The gene calls are TRBV27 and TRBJ2-5, with 10 bases matching TRBD2. The germline CDR1 and CDR2 sequences are MNHEY and SMNVEV (reference sequence). The CDR3 loop spans 15 amino acids. V lost 2 bases, J lost 3 bases, and 3 bases stayed unmatched.

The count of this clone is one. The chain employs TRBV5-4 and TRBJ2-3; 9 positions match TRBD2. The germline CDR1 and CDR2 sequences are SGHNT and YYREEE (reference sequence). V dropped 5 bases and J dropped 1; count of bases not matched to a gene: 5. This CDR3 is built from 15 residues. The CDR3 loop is CASSLSSGGTDTQYF. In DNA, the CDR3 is TGTGCCAGCAGTTTATCTAGCGGGGGCACAGATACGCAGTATTTT.

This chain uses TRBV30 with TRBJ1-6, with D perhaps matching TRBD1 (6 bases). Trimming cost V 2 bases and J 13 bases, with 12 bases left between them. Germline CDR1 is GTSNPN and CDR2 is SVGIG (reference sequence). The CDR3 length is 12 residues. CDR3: CAWSQGLGPLHF. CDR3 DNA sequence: TGTGCCTGGAGTCAGGGGCTAGGGCCCCTCCACTTT.

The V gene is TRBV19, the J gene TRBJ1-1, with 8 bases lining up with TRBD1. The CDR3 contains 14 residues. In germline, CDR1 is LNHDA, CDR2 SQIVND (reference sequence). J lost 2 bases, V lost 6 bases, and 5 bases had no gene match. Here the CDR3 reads CASRPGQVNTEAFF. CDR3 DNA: TGTGCCAGTAGGCCGGGACAGGTAAACACTGAAGCTTTCTTT.

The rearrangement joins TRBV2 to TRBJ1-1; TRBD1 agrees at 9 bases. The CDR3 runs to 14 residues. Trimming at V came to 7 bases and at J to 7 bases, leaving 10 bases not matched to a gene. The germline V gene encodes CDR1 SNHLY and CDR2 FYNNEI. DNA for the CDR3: TGTGCCAGCAAGGGGACAGGGCAGTCGCTTGAAGCTTTCTTT. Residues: CASKGTGQSLEAFF.

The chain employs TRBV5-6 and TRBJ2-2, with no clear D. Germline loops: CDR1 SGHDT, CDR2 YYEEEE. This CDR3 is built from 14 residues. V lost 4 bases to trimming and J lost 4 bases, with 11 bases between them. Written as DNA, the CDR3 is TGTGCCAGCAGCCTTGGAGATGGCACCGGGGAGCTGTTTTTT. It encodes CASSLGDGTGELFF.

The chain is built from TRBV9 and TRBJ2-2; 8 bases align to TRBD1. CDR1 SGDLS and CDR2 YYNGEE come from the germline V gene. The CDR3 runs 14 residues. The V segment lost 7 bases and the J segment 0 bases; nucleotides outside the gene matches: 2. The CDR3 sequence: CASQTGANTGELFF. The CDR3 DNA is TGTGCCAGCCAGACAGGGGCGAACACCGGGGAGCTGTTTTTT.

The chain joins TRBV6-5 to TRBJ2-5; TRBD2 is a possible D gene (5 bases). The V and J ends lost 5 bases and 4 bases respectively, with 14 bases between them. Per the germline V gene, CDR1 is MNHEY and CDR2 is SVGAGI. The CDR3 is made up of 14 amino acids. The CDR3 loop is CASSPGNNPETQYF. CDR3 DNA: TGTGCCAGCAGTCCCGGGAATAACCCAGAGACCCAGTACTTC.

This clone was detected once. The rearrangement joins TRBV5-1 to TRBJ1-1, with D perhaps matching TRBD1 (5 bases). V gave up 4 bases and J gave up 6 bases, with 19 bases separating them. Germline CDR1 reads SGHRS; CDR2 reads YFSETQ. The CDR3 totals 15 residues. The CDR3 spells CASSPALGGGSEAFF. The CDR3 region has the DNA TGCGCCAGCAGCCCGGCTTTGGGGGGAGGGTCTGAAGCTTTCTTT.

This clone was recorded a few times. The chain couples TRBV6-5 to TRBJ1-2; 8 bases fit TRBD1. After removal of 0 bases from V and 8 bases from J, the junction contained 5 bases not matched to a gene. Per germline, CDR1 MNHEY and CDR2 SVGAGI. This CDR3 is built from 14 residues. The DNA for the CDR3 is TGTGCCAGCAGTTACTCAGACAGGGGAGGAGGCTACACCTTC. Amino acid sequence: CASSYSDRGGGYTF.

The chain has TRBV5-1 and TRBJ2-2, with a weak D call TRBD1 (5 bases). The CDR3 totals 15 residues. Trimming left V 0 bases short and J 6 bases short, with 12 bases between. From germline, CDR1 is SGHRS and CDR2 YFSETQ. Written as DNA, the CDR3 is TGCGCCAGCAGCTTGGATCAGGGTGCGGCCGGGGAGCTGTTTTTT. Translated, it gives CASSLDQGAAGELFF.

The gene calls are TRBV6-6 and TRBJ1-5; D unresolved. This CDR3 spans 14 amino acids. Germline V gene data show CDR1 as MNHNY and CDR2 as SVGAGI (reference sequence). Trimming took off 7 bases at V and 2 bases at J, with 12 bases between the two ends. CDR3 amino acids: CASTTREGNQPQHF. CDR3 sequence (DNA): TGTGCCAGCACCACTCGCGAGGGCAATCAGCCCCAGCATTTT.

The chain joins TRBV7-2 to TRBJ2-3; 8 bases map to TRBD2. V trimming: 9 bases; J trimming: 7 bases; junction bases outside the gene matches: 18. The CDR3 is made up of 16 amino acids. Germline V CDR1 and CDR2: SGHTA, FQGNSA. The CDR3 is CASSLGSGGPGYTQYF. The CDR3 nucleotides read TGTGCCAGTAGTTTAGGGTCGGGGGGGCCGGGGTATACGCAGTATTTT.

In DNA form, the CDR3 reads TGTGCCAGCAGCCGCGGGGGGGCCGGCTACAATGAGCAGTTCTTC. Its translation: CASSRGGAGYNEQFF. The genes are TRBV5-4 and TRBJ2-1; 9 nucleotides match TRBD2. CDR1 and CDR2 from the germline V gene are SGHNT and YYREEE (reference sequence). The CDR3 is 15 residues long. With 4 bases clipped from V and 3 bases from J, the junction kept 5 bases outside the gene matches. The full variable domain, its missing parts supplied by reference TRBV5-4 and TRBJ2-1, is ETGVTQSPTHLIKTRGQQVTLRCSSQSGHNTVSWYQQALGQGPQFIFQYYREEENGRGNFPPRFSGLQFPNYSSELNVNALELDDSALYLCASSRGGAGYNEQFFGPGTRLTVL.

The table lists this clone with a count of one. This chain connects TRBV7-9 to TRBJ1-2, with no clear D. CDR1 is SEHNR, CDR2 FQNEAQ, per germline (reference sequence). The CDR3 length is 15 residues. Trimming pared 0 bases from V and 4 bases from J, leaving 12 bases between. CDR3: CASSLAVGRIYGYTF. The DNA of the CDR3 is TGTGCCAGCAGCTTAGCGGTCGGGAGAATCTATGGCTACACCTTC.

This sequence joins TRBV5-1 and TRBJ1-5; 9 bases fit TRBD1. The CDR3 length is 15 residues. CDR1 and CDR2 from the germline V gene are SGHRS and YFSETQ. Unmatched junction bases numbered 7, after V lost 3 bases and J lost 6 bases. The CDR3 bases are TGCGCCAGCAGCTCATCGCCGGGACAGGGTCAGCCCCAGCATTTT. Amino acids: CASSSSPGQGQPQHF. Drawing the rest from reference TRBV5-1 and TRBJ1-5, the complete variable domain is KAGVTQTPRYLIKTRGQQVTLSCSPISGHRSVSWYQQTPGQGLQFLFEYFSETQRNKGNFPGRFSGRQFSNSRSEMNVSTLELGDSALYLCASSSSPGQGQPQHFGDGTRLSIL.

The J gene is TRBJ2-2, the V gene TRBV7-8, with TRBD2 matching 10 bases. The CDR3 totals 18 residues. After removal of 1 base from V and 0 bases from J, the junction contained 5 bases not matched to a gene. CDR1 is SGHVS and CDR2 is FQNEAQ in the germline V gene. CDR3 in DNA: TGTGCCAGCAGCTTAGTCCCTAGCGGGGGAACGAACACCGGGGAGCTGTTTTTT. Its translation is CASSLVPSGGTNTGELFF.

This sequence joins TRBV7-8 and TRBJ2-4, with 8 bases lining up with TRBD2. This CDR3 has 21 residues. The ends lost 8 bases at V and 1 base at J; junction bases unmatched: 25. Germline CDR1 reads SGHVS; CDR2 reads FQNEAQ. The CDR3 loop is CASRLGGSGVAGGLAKNIQYF. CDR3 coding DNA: TGTGCCAGCCGGCTCGGGGGGAGCGGGGTTGCGGGGGGTCTTGCCAAAAACATTCAGTACTTC.

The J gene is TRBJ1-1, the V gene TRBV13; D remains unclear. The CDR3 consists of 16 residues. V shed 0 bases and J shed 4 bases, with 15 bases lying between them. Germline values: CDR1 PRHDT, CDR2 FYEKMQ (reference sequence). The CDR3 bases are TGTGCCAGCAGCTTAGGCCCGGGAGGGAAGAGCACTGAAGCTTTCTTT. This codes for CASSLGPGGKSTEAFF.

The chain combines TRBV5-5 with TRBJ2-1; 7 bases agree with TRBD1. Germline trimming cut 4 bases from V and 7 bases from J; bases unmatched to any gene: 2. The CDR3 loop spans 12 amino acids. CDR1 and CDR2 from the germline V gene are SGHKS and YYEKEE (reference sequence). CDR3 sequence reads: CASSQGQNEQFF. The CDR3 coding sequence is TGTGCCAGCAGCCAGGGACAGAATGAGCAGTTCTTC. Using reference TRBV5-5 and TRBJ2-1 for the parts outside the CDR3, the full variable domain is DAGVTQSPTHLIKTRGQQVTLRCSPISGHKSVSWYQQVLGQGPQFIFQYYEKEERGRGNFPDRFSARQFPNYSSELNVNALLLGDSALYLCASSQGQNEQFFGPGTRLTVL.

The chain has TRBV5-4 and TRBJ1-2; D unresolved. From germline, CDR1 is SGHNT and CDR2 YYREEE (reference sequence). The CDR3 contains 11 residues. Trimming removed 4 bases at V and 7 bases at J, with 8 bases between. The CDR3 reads CASSPGGGYTF. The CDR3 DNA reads TGTGCCAGCAGCCCCGGAGGTGGCTACACCTTC. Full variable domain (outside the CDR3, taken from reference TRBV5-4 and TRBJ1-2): ETGVTQSPTHLIKTRGQQVTLRCSSQSGHNTVSWYQQALGQGPQFIFQYYREEENGRGNFPPRFSGLQFPNYSSELNVNALELDDSALYLCASSPGGGYTFGSGTRLTVV.